Sequencing of this T cell receptor beta chain was carried out in a study of T-cell reconstitution after alpha-beta-depleted transplantation in children. The study, taken as a whole, reports: Some patients owed their high day-60 TCRbeta diversity to surviving recipient T cells and thymic progenitors. Alpha-beta T cells about two months after transplant reportedly derived from several hundred expanded graft clones. After one year, T-cell counts and TCRbeta diversity mostly came from new T cells.

This sample's TCRbeta library carried unique molecular identifier barcodes. In TCRdb, the PCR reads were re-called with MiXCR into one record per CDR3 protein. The table has 220,000 or so distinct CDR3 sequences, 8.2% seen once; the top ten hold just under 6.5%. This clonotype was observed many times. What it binds is not known. The CDR3 sequence is 13 residues long. Germline assignment: CDR1 KGHSH and CDR2 LQKENI. The V and J ends lost 3 bases and 3 bases respectively, with 8 bases between them. The chain uses TRBV18 and TRBJ1-1; D not certain. This TCR came from a male patient younger than 18 who had a stem cell transplant for acute lymphoblastic leukemia, so the T cells may come from the graft donor. This specimen consisted of PBMCs, mostly from graft donor cells, obtained 180 days after TCRalphabeta/CD19-depleted stem cell transplant. The CDR3 here is CASSPYQDTEAFF. Written as DNA, the CDR3 is TGTGCCAGCTCACCTTACCAGGACACTGAAGCTTTCTTT. Full variable domain (rest looked up from reference TRBV18 and TRBJ1-1): NAGVMQNPRHLVRRRGQEARLRCSPMKGHSHVYWYRQLPEEGLKFMVYLQKENIIDESGMPKERFSAEFPKEGPSILRIQQVVRGDSAAYFCASSPYQDTEAFFGQGTRLTVV.